This T cell receptor beta chain was sequenced in a study of post-analysis software for immune sequencing data. Study-wide results and caveats: The authors found that F measure strongly co-clustered same-batch samples. Among multiple sclerosis patients, normalized Chao1 diversity was significantly below that of controls. Included in a set of roughly five TRBV segments more frequent in patients than controls were TRBV5-6, TRBV5-1 and TRBV20-1.

Presence of unique molecular identifiers characterized the TCR beta cDNA libraries. Using its own MiXCR run on the PCR reads, TCRdb lists one record per CDR3 protein. The table lists 750,000 to 950,000 distinct CDR3 sequences, more than 45% of them singletons. Germline CDR1 is DFQATT and CDR2 is SNEGSKA (reference sequence). The CDR3 contains 15 residues. Concerning this clonotype itself: The antigen is not known.

Sequencing used blood. The chain carries TRBV20-1 and TRBJ2-7; D unclear. The closer fit of TRBJ2-5 to the DNA end suggests the J call may be wrong. The sequence came from a girl aged 5 to 17 with multiple sclerosis. The chain's CDR3 is CSAATGHTATETQYF. The DNA for the CDR3 is TGCAGTGCTGCCACCGGCCACACGGCCACGGAGACCCAGTACTTC.